This passage covers 3 T cell receptor beta chains from one sample sequenced in a study of blood T cell repertoires in COVID-19. Sequencing used immunoSEQ multiplex PCR; TCRdb keeps in-frame clones, though not all of them. The sample records 130,000 or so clones, around 88% being singletons. The sequenced sample was peripheral blood. These receptors all come from a man aged 50 to 60 with active or convalescent COVID-19.

V gene TRBV2 combines with J gene TRBJ2-7, with a weak D call TRBD1 (6 bases). Trimming removed 7 bases from V and 3 bases from J, with 10 bases in between. Germline CDR1 and CDR2: SNHLY and FYNNEI. The CDR3 totals 12 residues. CDR3: CASTGVSYEQYF. In DNA, the CDR3 is TGTGCCAGCACAGGGGTGAGCTACGAGCAGTACTTC.

This sequence joins TRBV5-1 and TRBJ2-5, with TRBD1 identical over 10 bases. The germline V gene has CDR1 SGHRS and CDR2 YFSETQ. The V gene end was trimmed by 5 bases and the J gene end by 5 bases; junction bases not matched to a gene: 9. The CDR3 loop spans 15 amino acids. The CDR3 spells CASRTAWTGGETQYF. CDR3 DNA: TGCGCCAGCAGAACAGCGTGGACAGGGGGGGAGACCCAGTACTTC.

Only a few counts were recorded for this clone. V is TRBV5-8 and J is TRBJ1-5; tentative D call: TRBD1 (6 bases). The CDR3 is made up of 14 amino acids. Germline V gives CDR1 SGHTS, CDR2 YDEGEE. The V gene lost 7 bases and the J gene lost 4 bases, with 15 bases spanning the gap. The CDR3 is CASEAGARNQPQHF. DNA of the CDR3: TGTGCCAGCGAAGCAGGGGCGCGGAATCAGCCCCAGCATTTT.